This T cell receptor beta chain emerged from a study of blood T cell repertoires in COVID-19. Study details: Acute-phase and convalescent COVID-19 samples originated in the United States, Italy and Spain.

Original handling: Estimates of nucleated cell counts were drawn from the amplification of reference gene primers. The protocol was immunoSEQ multiplex PCR, while the TCRdb copy is restricted to in-frame clones and leaves out a portion. The V and J calls and clone size were taken over from that table, and D and trimming were inferred from the DNA. The sample lists about 110,000 clones, 65% to 75% occurring once. Germline V lookup: CDR1 LGHNA, CDR2 YNFKEQ. Trimming removed 4 bases at V and 9 bases at J, with 9 bases between. CDR3 length equals 12 residues. The sequencing input was peripheral blood. The chain joins TRBV4-2 to TRBJ2-2; D possibly corresponds to TRBD2 (6 bases). This TCR was sampled from a man at least 80 years old with acute or convalescent COVID-19. CDR3 sequence (DNA): TGTGCCAGCAGCCGGAGGGGATGGGAGCTGTTTTTT. Protein product: CASSRRGWELFF.